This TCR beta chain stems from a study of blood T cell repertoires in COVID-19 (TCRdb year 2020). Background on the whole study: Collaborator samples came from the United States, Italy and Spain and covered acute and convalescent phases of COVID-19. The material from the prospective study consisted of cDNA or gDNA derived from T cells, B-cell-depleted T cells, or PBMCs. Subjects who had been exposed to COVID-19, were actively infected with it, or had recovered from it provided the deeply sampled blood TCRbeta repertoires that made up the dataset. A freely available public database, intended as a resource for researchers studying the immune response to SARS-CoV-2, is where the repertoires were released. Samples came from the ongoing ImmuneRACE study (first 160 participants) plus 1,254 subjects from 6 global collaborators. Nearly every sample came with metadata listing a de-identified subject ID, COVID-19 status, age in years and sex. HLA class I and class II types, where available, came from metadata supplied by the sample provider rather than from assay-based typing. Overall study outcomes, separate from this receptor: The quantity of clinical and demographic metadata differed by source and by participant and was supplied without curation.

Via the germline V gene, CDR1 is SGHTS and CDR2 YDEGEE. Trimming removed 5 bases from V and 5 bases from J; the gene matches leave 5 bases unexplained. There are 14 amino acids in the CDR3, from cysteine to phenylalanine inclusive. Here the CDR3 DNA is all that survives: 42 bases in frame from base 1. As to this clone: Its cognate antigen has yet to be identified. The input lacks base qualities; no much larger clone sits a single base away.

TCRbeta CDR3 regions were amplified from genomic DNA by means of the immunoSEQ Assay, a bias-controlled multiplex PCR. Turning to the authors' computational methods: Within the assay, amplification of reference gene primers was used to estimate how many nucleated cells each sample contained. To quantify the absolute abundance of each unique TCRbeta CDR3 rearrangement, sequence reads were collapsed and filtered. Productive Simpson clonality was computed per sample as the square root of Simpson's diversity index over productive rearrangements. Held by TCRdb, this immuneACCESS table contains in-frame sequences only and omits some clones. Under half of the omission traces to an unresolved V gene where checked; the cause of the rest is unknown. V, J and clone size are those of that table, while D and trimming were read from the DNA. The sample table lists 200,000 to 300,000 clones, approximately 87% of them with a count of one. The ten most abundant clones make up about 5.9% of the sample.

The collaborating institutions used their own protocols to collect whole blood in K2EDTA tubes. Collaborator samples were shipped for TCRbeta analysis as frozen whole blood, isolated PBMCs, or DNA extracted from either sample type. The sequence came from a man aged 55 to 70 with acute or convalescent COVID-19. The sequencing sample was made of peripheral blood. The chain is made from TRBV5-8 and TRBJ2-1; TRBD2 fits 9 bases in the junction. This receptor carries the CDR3 CASRRLAEDNEQFF. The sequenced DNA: TGTGCCAGCAGACGACTAGCGGAGGACAATGAGCAGTTCTTC.